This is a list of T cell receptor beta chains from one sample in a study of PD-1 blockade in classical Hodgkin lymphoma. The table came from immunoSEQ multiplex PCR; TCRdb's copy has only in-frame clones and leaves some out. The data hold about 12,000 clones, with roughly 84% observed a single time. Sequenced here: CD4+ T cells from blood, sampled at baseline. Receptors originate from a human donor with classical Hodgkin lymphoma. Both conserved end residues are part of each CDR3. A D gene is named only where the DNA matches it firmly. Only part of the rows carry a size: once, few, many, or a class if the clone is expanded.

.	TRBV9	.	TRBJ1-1	TGTGCCAGCAGCCCCATCGGACGGGTGGGCACTGAAGCTTTCTTT	CASSPIGRVGTEAFF
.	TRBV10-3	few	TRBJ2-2	TGTGCCATCAGTGAGTCGGTGACAGCGAACACCGGGGAGCTGTTTTTT	CAISESVTANTGELFF
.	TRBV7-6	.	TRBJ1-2	TGTGCCAGCAGCTTAAACGAGGGAGCTAACTATGGCTACACCTTC	CASSLNEGANYGYTF
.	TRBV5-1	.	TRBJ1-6	TGCGCCAGCAGCTTGGCTGGGGCGGAAAGTTCACCCCTCCACTTT	CASSLAGAESSPLHF
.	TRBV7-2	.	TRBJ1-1	TGTGCCAGCAGCTTGGGGGGGGTGAACACTGAAGCTTTCTTT	CASSLGGVNTEAFF
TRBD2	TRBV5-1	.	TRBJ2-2	TGCGCCAGCAGTTCGAGGAGCGGGGGTACGAACACCGGGGAGCTGTTTTTT	CASSSRSGGTNTGELFF
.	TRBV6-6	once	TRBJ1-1	TGTGCCAGCAGTTACAGGGCTATGTTATTGAACACTGAAGCTTTCTTT	CASSYRAMLLNTEAFF
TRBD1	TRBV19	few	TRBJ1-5	TGTGCCAGTAGTTCCCGGGACAGGGGCAATCAGCCCCAGCATTTT	CASSSRDRGNQPQHF
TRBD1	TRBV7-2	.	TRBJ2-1	TGTGCCAGCAGCGCCAGAACAGGGGGCGCCGGCAATGAGCAGTTCTTC	CASSARTGGAGNEQFF
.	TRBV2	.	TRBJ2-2	TGTGCCAGTCGGACGTTAACCGGGGAGCTGTTTTTT	CASRTLTGELFF
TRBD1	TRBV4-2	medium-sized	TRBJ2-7	TGTGCCAGCAGCCAAGCAACAGGGGGCCGGGCCTACGAGCAGTACTTC	CASSQATGGRAYEQYF
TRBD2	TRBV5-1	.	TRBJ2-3	TGCGCCAGCAGCGGGACTAGCGGGGGGCCGCGCACAGATACGCAGTATTTT	CASSGTSGGPRTDTQYF
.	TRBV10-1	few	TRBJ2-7	TGCGCCAGCAGTGATGGTGCCTACGAGCAGTACTTC	CASSDGAYEQYF
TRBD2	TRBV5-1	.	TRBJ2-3	TGCGCCAGCAGTACTGCGGGGGGCGGTCCACCAGATACGCAGTATTTT	CASSTAGGGPPDTQYF
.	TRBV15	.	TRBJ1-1	TGTGCCACCAGCAGAGATCTTGCCAGCATGAACACTGAAGCTTTCTTT	CATSRDLASMNTEAFF
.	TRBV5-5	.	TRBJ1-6	TGTGCCAGCAGCCACGATCCTAATTCACCCCTCCACTTT	CASSHDPNSPLHF
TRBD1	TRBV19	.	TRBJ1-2	TGTGCCAGTACCCCGAGAGGGGGCGATGGCTACACCTTC	CASTPRGGDGYTF